Listed here are 32 T cell receptor beta chains from one sample, sequenced in a study of cytomegalovirus exposure and HLA in healthy donors. 13 Jbeta primers and 60 Vbeta primers were used for the PCR. TCRdb keeps only in-frame clones here, not all; method: immunoSEQ multiplex PCR. This table lists over 45,000 clones. Sequencing was performed on PBMCs. The receptors originated from a woman aged 35 to 49 in good health and CMV-seronegative.

The genes are TRBV25-1 and TRBJ1-1; D unclear. Germline V gene sequence: CDR1 MGHDK, CDR2 SYGVNS. CDR3 size: 14 residues. Trimming shortened V by 1 base and J by 6 bases, and 12 bases separated the two germline ends. CDR3 sequence (DNA): TGTGCCAGCAGTGAATTGGGGAGGGCGGCTGAAGCTTTCTTT. As protein: CASSELGRAAEAFF.

The genes are TRBV7-2 and TRBJ1-1; 11 bases agree with TRBD1. The CDR3 is made up of 18 amino acids. CDR1 is SGHTA, CDR2 FQGNSA, per germline. V shed 2 bases, J shed 4 bases, and the junction held 12 bases outside the gene matches. The CDR3 nucleotides read TGTGCCAGCAGCTTAAGGGACAGGGGGTTCTTCAGTAGCACTGAAGCTTTCTTT. It yields the protein CASSLRDRGFFSSTEAFF.

The V gene is TRBV13, the J gene TRBJ2-6, with D possibly matching TRBD2 (6 bases). The V and J ends lost 4 bases and 0 bases respectively, with 10 bases between them. CDR3 length: 16 residues. The V gene's germline CDR1 is PRHDT and CDR2 FYEKMQ (reference sequence). The CDR3 spells CASSSRDFSGANVLTF. The DNA for the CDR3 is TGTGCCAGCAGCTCCCGGGACTTCTCTGGGGCCAACGTCCTGACTTTC.

The chain combines TRBV19 with TRBJ2-7; 8 nucleotides align to TRBD1. The germline CDR1 and CDR2 sequences are LNHDA and SQIVND (reference sequence). Trimming removed 2 bases from V and 2 bases from J; junction bases left unmatched: 2. This CDR3 comprises 14 residues. The CDR3 spells CASSIRTGPYEQYF. The CDR3 coding sequence is TGTGCCAGTAGTATAAGGACAGGGCCCTACGAGCAGTACTTC.

This sequence joins TRBV14 and TRBJ2-5; TRBD1 might be the D (5 bases). Gene TRBJ2-7 matches the end of the DNA better, so the J call may be wrong. The CDR3 sequence is 16 residues long. Looked up from germline, CDR1 is SGHDN and CDR2 is FVKESK. This CDR3 is CASSHKRGLALYEQYF. The CDR3 coding sequence is TGTGCCAGCAGCCACAAAAGGGGATTAGCCCTCTACGAGCAGTACTTC.

The genes are TRBV5-1 and TRBJ2-1; D might be TRBD2 (6 bases). V lost 4 bases, J lost 8 bases, and 22 bases lay in between. This CDR3 is built from 16 residues. Germline V gene data show CDR1 as SGHRS and CDR2 as YFSETQ. The CDR3 DNA reads as TGCGCCAGCAGCCCCCCCCGGGACTCCTATCACGATGAGCAGTTCTTC. It specifies CASSPPRDSYHDEQFF.

The CDR3 DNA reads TGCGCCAGCAGCCAGGAAGGGGGATACTATACCTACGAGCAGTACTTC. This sequence encodes CASSQEGGYYTYEQYF. The chain joins TRBV4-3 to TRBJ2-7, with a weak D call TRBD1 (6 bases). The CDR3 has 16 amino acids. In germline, CDR1 is LGHNA, CDR2 YSLEER. The V end lost 3 bases, the J end lost 2 bases, and 17 bases lay between the germline ends.

The rearrangement links TRBV9 to TRBJ2-1; TRBD2 agrees at 13 bases. Trimming cost V 4 bases and J 6 bases; bases outside gene matches: 4. There are 15 residues in the CDR3. Germline V lookup: CDR1 SGDLS, CDR2 YYNGEE. CDR3 nucleotides: TGTGCCAGCAGCCCCCGGACTAGCGGGAGCAATGAGCAGTTCTTC. The encoded protein is CASSPRTSGSNEQFF.

The J gene is TRBJ1-2, the V gene TRBV27; 9 nucleotides agree with TRBD1. Germline V gene lookup returns CDR1 MNHEY and CDR2 SMNVEV (reference sequence). The CDR3 has 18 residues. The V gene end was trimmed by 3 bases and the J gene end by 3 bases; junction bases not matched to a gene: 14. DNA of the CDR3: TGTGCCAGCAGTTTCAACCGGGACAGGGCCGGGGGACACTATGGCTACACCTTC. Residues: CASSFNRDRAGGHYGYTF.

J is TRBJ1-4 and V is TRBV6-1; tentatively, D is TRBD1 (5 bases). Germline V gives CDR1 MNHNS, CDR2 SASEGT. With 1 base removed from V and 15 bases from J, the gap between germline ends came to 15 bases. This CDR3 has 13 amino acids. The chain's CDR3 is CASSEGWGRAMFF. As DNA, the CDR3 is TGTGCCAGCAGTGAAGGCTGGGGCAGGGCAATGTTTTTT.

The genes are TRBV29-1 and TRBJ2-1, with 7 bases identical to TRBD1. The CDR3 sequence is 17 residues long. Unmatched junction bases numbered 21, after V lost 4 bases and J lost 9 bases. Per germline, CDR1 SQVTM and CDR2 ANQGSEA. The CDR3 bases are TGCAGCGTTGGGGTTAAGGGGAAGGGGGCCCCGGTCGGTGAGCAGTTCTTC. Its protein is CSVGVKGKGAPVGEQFF.

This rearrangement joins TRBV11-2 to TRBJ2-1, with 10 bases that match TRBD1. The junction had 15 bases not matched to a gene; V was cut back by 6 bases and J by 7 bases. The CDR3 has 17 residues. Looked up from germline, CDR1 is SGHAT and CDR2 is FQNNGV. The CDR3 here is CASRPRRDRGVRNEQFF. DNA of the CDR3: TGTGCCAGCAGACCCAGAAGGGACAGGGGAGTTCGGAATGAGCAGTTCTTC.

V usage is TRBV5-6 and J usage is TRBJ1-3, with a possible D match to TRBD1 (6 bases). Germline CDR1 SGHDT, CDR2 YYEEEE. CDR3 length: 17 residues. Trimming took 4 bases from V and 1 from J, leaving 18 bases between them. This CDR3 reads CASSPGVGGASGNTIYF. The CDR3 region has the DNA TGTGCCAGCAGCCCAGGAGTTGGGGGCGCTTCTGGAAACACCATATATTTT.

The V gene is TRBV2, the J gene TRBJ2-7; the match to TRBD1 covers 9 bases. The CDR3 is 16 amino acids. V gave up 5 bases and J gave up 3 bases; unmatched junction bases: 11. Germline V gene lookup returns CDR1 SNHLY and CDR2 FYNNEI. DNA for the CDR3: TGTGCCAGCAGTTCCATACCGGGACAGGGTAGCTACGAGCAGTACTTC. Its translation is CASSSIPGQGSYEQYF.

V usage is TRBV30 and J usage is TRBJ2-7; 8 bases agree with TRBD2. J lost 2 bases, V lost 6 bases, and 12 bases had no gene match. Germline CDR1 and CDR2: GTSNPN and SVGIG (reference sequence). This CDR3 comprises 15 residues. The CDR3 DNA sequence: TGTGCCTGCAAATTATTTGACGGGGGGGCCTACGAGCAGTACTTC. Its protein is CACKLFDGGAYEQYF.

The chain employs TRBV4-3 and TRBJ2-3; 10 nucleotides match TRBD2. The germline V gene encodes CDR1 LGHNA and CDR2 YSLEER. This CDR3 comprises 16 residues. V was clipped by 0 bases and J by 1 base; unmatched bases: 1. DNA for the CDR3: TGCGCCAGCAGCCAAGATACTAGCGGGGGCACAGATACGCAGTATTTT. This codes for CASSQDTSGGTDTQYF.

The chain employs TRBV7-9 and TRBJ2-7, with D perhaps matching TRBD1 (5 bases). V lost 5 bases to trimming and J lost 1 base, with 9 bases between them. The CDR3 extends over 13 amino acids. The germline gives CDR1 SEHNR, CDR2 FQNEAQ (reference sequence). In DNA form, the CDR3 reads TGTGCCAGCAGCCGGTCAGGGTCCTACGAGCAGTACTTC. It translates to CASSRSGSYEQYF.

The rearrangement uses TRBV23-1 and TRBJ2-7, with D hard to call. TRBV23-1 is placed among ORFs of uncertain function. The CDR3 is 17 amino acids. Trimming pared 9 bases from V and 2 bases from J, leaving 26 bases between. The CDR3 is CARPPPLISPPAYEQYF. CDR3 DNA: TGCGCCAGACCCCCTCCTTTAATAAGTCCCCCAGCCTACGAGCAGTACTTC.

Comments on this clone: A junction boundary mismatches the germline segment, possibly from a read error. J is TRBJ1-2 and V is TRBV5-6; 9 nucleotides agree with TRBD1. The germline gives CDR1 SGHDT, CDR2 YYEEEE. The CDR3 has 10 amino acids. The CDR3 DNA reads as TGTGCCAGCAGCGGGGACAGGGAGAACTTC. Amino acid sequence: CASSGDRENF.

The chain uses TRBV19 and TRBJ2-1; D is perhaps TRBD1 (6 bases). CDR3 length: 17 residues. V was trimmed by 4 bases and J by 0 bases, leaving 16 bases between them. Per the germline V gene, CDR1 is LNHDA and CDR2 is SQIVND (reference sequence). The CDR3 bases are TGTGCCAGTAGTAGAAGGAGGAGGACAGACTCCTACAATGAGCAGTTCTTC. Its protein is CASSRRRRTDSYNEQFF.

The CDR3: CASSTQGRQTQYF. The CDR3 DNA is TGTGCCAGCAGTACACAGGGTAGACAGACCCAGTACTTC. The chain joins TRBV27 to TRBJ2-5; possible D gene TRBD1, 6 bases. The V end was cut by 5 bases, the J end by 6 bases, with 13 bases between. This CDR3 comprises 13 residues. The germline CDR1 and CDR2 sequences are MNHEY and SMNVEV (reference sequence).

V is TRBV7-2 and J is TRBJ2-1; TRBD2 agrees at 12 bases. The CDR3 contains 15 residues. From germline, CDR1 is SGHTA and CDR2 FQGNSA. V shed 8 bases, J shed 6 bases, and the junction held 8 bases outside the gene matches. CDR3 in DNA: TGTGCCAGCCGTCCGAGACTAGCGGGAGTCAATGAGCAGTTCTTC. Its protein product is CASRPRLAGVNEQFF.

The V and J genes are TRBV11-1 and TRBJ1-1; 8 bases line up with TRBD1. In germline, CDR1 is SGHAT, CDR2 FQDESV (reference sequence). V lost 1 base and J lost 4; bases outside the gene matches: 2. The CDR3 sequence is 14 residues long. The CDR3 sequence is CASSLGQGATEAFF. CDR3 coding DNA: TGTGCCAGCAGCTTAGGTCAGGGGGCCACTGAAGCTTTCTTT.

The chain is built from TRBV25-1 and TRBJ2-1, with D maybe TRBD1 (6 bases). Trimming removed 1 base at V and 4 bases at J, with 8 bases between. The CDR3 is 14 amino acids. Germline loops: CDR1 MGHDK, CDR2 SYGVNS. CDR3 protein: CASSEWDKYNEQFF. CDR3 sequence (DNA): TGTGCCAGCAGTGAATGGGACAAGTACAATGAGCAGTTCTTC. Based on the CDR3 plus reference TRBV25-1 and TRBJ2-1, the full variable domain is EADIYQTPRYLVIGTGKKITLECSQTMGHDKMYWYQQDPGMELHLIHYSYGVNSTEKGDLSSESTVSRIRTEHFPLTLESARPSHTSQYLCASSEWDKYNEQFFGPGTRLTVL.

The V and J genes are TRBV27 and TRBJ2-7; D is possibly TRBD1 (6 bases). Germline CDR1 and CDR2: MNHEY and SMNVEV (reference sequence). Deletions cut 2 bases from V and 0 bases from J, with 11 bases between. The CDR3 is 15 amino acids. Here the CDR3 reads CASSLRQGSSYEQYF. The CDR3, as DNA: TGTGCCAGCAGTTTAAGGCAGGGGAGCTCCTACGAGCAGTACTTC.

The CDR3: CASRHGTGSYEQYF. CDR3 nucleotides: TGCGCCAGCAGACACGGGACAGGTTCCTACGAGCAGTACTTC. V and J are TRBV10-1 and TRBJ2-5; 8 bases line up with TRBD1. The J call could be wrong; TRBJ2-7 is a better fit for the DNA end. The germline V gene has CDR1 WNHNN and CDR2 SYGVQD (reference sequence). The CDR3 runs to 14 residues.

The rearrangement joins TRBV4-1 to TRBJ1-3; D is ambiguous. This CDR3 region has 14 residues. V shed 0 bases and J shed 3 bases, with 6 bases lying between them. The V gene's germline CDR1 is MGHRA and CDR2 YSYEKL. Here the CDR3 DNA reads TGCGCCAGCAGCCAAGATTCCGTTGGAAACACCATATATTTT. This gives the protein CASSQDSVGNTIYF.

This chain joins TRBV7-8 and TRBJ1-4; no clear D. Per germline, CDR1 SGHVS and CDR2 FQNEAQ. Trimming removed 5 bases from V and 3 bases from J, with 13 bases in between. This CDR3 is 15 amino acids long. For the CDR3, the DNA is TGTGCCAGCAGCACTAGAGGGCATCCTAATGAAAAACTGTTTTTT. It is translated as CASSTRGHPNEKLFF.

V gene TRBV29-1 combines with J gene TRBJ2-3, with a weak D call TRBD1 (5 bases). The germline V gene encodes CDR1 SQVTM and CDR2 ANQGSEA. CDR3 length: 12 residues. Trimming took 4 bases from V and 5 from J, leaving 10 bases between them. In DNA, the CDR3 is TGCAGCGTTGTCCCAGGGCAAGATACGCAGTATTTT. This codes for CSVVPGQDTQYF.

The CDR3 bases are TGTGCCAGCAGTAGTGGGGAGGACTATGGCTACACCTTC. Its translation is CASSSGEDYGYTF. This chain connects TRBV2 to TRBJ1-2; D call uncertain. Germline CDR1 reads SNHLY; CDR2 reads FYNNEI. This CDR3 is built from 13 residues. The V gene lost 5 bases and the J gene lost 3 bases, with 10 bases spanning the gap.

V is TRBV6-5 and J is TRBJ2-5; D not resolved. The CDR3 consists of 12 residues. Trimming removed 2 bases from V and 5 bases from J, with 6 bases in between. CDR1 MNHEY and CDR2 SVGAGI come from the germline V gene. The CDR3 sequence: CASSYIEETQYF. CDR3 coding DNA: TGTGCCAGCAGTTACATTGAGGAGACCCAGTACTTC.

V usage is TRBV28 and J usage is TRBJ2-5; 7 bases are a match to TRBD1. Germline V gene lookup returns CDR1 MDHEN and CDR2 SYDVKM. J was trimmed by 1 base and V by 3 bases; bases with no gene match: 5. The CDR3 is made up of 15 amino acids. The CDR3: CASSLTGLLQETQYF. In nucleotides, the CDR3 is TGTGCCAGCAGTTTGACAGGGCTACTCCAAGAGACCCAGTACTTC.